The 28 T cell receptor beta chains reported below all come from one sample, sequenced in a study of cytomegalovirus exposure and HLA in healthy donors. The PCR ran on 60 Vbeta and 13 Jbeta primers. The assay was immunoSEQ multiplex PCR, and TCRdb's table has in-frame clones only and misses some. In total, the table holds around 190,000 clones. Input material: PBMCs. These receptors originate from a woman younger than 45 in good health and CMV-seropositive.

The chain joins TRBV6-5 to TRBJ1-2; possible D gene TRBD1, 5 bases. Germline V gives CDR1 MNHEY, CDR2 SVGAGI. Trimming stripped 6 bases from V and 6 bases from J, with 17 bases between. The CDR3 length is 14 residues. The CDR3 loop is CASRTARGFHGYTF. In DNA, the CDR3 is TGTGCCAGCAGGACGGCGCGGGGGTTTCATGGCTACACCTTC.

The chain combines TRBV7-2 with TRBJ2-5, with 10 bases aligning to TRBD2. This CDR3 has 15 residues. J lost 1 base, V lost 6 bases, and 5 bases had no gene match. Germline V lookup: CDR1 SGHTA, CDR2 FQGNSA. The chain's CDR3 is CASSRQRGGQETQYF. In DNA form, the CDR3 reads TGTGCCAGCAGTCGACAGCGGGGGGGCCAAGAGACCCAGTACTTC.

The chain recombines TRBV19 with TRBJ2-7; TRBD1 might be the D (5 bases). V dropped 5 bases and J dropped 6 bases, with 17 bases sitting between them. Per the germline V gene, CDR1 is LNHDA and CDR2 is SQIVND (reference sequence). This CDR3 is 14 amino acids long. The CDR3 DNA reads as TGTGCCAGTAGTTCCCACGAGGCAGGGTCCGAGCAGTACTTC. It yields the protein CASSSHEAGSEQYF.

CDR3 coding DNA: TGTGCCAGCAGCCACCCCAGGTTCGGGGTCCAAGAGACCCAGTACTTC. Protein: CASSHPRFGVQETQYF. The V call is TRBV11-2, the J call TRBJ2-5, with TRBD2 as a possible D gene (5 bases). Per the germline V gene, CDR1 is SGHAT and CDR2 is FQNNGV. The CDR3 length is 16 residues. Trimming took off 5 bases at V and 1 base at J, with 17 bases between the two ends.

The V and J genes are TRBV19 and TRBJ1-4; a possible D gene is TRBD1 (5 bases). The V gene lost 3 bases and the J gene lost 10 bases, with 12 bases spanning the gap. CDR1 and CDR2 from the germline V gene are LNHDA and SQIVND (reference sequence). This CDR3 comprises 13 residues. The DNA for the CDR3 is TGTGCCAGTAGTATTGGGGAGGGACGAAAACTGTTTTTT. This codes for CASSIGEGRKLFF.

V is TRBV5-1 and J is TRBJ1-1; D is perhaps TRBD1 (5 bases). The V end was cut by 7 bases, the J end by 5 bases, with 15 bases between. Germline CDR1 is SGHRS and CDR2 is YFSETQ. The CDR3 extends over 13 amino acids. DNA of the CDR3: TGCGCCAGCCAAGCTACTGGACAAACTGAAGCTTTCTTT. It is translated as CASQATGQTEAFF.

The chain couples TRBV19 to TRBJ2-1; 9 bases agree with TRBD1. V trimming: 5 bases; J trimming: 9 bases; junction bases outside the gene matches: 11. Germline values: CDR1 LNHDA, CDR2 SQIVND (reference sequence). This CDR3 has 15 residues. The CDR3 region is CASSLSGQGFSEQFF. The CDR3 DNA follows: TGTGCCAGTAGTCTGTCGGGACAGGGTTTTAGTGAGCAGTTCTTC.

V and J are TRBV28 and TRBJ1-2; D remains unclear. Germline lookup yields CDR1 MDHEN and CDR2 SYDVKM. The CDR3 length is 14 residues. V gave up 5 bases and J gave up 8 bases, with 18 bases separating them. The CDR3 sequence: CASSPLRRDQGYTF. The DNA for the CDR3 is TGTGCCAGCAGTCCACTAAGGAGGGATCAAGGCTACACCTTC.

The CDR3 here is CASSLGIFGDRTYEQYF. The CDR3 DNA reads TGTGCCAGCAGCTTGGGGATCTTCGGGGACAGGACCTACGAGCAGTACTTC. The chain combines TRBV5-6 with TRBJ2-7, with 8 bases that match TRBD1. CDR1 SGHDT and CDR2 YYEEEE come from the germline V gene. Germline trimming cut 0 bases from V and 2 bases from J; bases unmatched to any gene: 10. The CDR3 extends over 17 amino acids.

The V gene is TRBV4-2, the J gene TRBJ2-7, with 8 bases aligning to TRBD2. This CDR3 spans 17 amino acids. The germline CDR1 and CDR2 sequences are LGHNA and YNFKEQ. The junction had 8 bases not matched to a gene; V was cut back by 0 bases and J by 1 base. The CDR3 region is CASSQDGRGTRSYEQYF. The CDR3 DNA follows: TGTGCCAGCAGCCAAGATGGGCGGGGGACTAGGTCCTACGAGCAGTACTTC.

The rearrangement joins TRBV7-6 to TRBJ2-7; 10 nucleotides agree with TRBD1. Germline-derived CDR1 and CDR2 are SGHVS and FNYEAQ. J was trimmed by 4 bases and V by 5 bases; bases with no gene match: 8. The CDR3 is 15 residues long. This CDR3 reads CASSQAGTGDYEQYF. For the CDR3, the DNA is TGTGCCAGCAGCCAAGCCGGGACAGGGGATTACGAGCAGTACTTC. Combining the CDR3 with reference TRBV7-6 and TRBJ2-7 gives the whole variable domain GAGVSQSPRYKVTKRGQDVALRCDPISGHVSLYWYRQALGQGPEFLTYFNYEAQQDKSGLPNDRFSAERPEGSISTLTIQRTEQRDSAMYRCASSQAGTGDYEQYFGPGTRLTVT.

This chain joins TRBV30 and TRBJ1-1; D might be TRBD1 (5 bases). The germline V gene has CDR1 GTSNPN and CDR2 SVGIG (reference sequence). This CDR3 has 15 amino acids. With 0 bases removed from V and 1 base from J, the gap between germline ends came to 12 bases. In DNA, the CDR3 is TGTGCCTGGAGTGTTCCCCATAGGGGGAACACTGAAGCTTTCTTT. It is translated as CAWSVPHRGNTEAFF.

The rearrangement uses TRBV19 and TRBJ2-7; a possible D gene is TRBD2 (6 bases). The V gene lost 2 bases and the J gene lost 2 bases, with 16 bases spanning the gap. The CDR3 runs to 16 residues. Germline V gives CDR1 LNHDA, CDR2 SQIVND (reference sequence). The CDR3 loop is CASSIFHQPGAYEQYF. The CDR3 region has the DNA TGTGCCAGTAGTATATTCCACCAACCGGGGGCCTACGAGCAGTACTTC. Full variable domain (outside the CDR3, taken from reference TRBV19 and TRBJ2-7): DGGITQSPKYLFRKEGQNVTLSCEQNLNHDAMYWYRQDPGQGLRLIYYSQIVNDFQKGDIAEGYSVSREKKESFPLTVTSAQKNPTAFYLCASSIFHQPGAYEQYFGPGTRLTVT.

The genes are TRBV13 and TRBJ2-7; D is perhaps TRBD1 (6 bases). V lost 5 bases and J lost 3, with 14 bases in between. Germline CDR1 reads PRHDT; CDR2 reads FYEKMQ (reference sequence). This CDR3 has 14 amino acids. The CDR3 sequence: CASSRRTEVYEQYF. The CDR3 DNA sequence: TGTGCCAGCAGCAGGAGGACAGAAGTCTACGAGCAGTACTTC. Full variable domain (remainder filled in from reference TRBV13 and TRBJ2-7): AAGVIQSPRHLIKEKRETATLKCYPIPRHDTVYWYQQGPGQDPQFLISFYEKMQSDKGSIPDRFSAQQFSDYHSELNMSSLELGDSALYFCASSRRTEVYEQYFGPGTRLTVT.

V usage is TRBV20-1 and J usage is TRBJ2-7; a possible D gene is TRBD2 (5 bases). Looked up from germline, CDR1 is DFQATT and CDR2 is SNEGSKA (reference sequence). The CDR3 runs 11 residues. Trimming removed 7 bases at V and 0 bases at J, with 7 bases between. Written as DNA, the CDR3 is TGCAGTGTGGGGAGCTCCTACGAGCAGTACTTC. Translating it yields CSVGSSYEQYF.

The CDR3 reads CAISLGTISYEQYF. The CDR3 bases are TGTGCCATCAGCCTCGGGACTATCTCCTACGAGCAGTACTTC. V usage is TRBV10-3 and J usage is TRBJ2-7, with TRBD2 matching 7 bases. The CDR3 totals 14 residues. The V and J ends lost 6 bases and 0 bases, in that order; junction bases with no gene match: 5. CDR1 is ENHRY and CDR2 is SYGVKD in the germline V gene.

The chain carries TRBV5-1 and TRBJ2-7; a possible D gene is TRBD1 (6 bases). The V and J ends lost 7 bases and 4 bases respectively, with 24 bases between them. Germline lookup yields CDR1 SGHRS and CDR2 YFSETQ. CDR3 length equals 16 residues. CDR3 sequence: CASSSSRGSIVYEQYF. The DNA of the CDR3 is TGCGCCAGCTCATCATCCAGGGGATCGATCGTGTACGAGCAGTACTTC.

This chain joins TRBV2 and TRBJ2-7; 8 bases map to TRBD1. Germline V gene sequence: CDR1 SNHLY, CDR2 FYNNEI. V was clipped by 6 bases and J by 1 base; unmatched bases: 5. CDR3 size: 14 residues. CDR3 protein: CASRAGDRSYEQYF. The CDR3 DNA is TGTGCCAGCAGAGCAGGGGACAGGTCCTACGAGCAGTACTTC.

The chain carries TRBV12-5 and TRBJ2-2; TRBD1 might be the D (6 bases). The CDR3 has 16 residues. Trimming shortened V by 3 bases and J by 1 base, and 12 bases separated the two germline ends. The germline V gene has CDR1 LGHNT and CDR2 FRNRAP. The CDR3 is CASGFGTSKNTGELFF. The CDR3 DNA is TGTGCTAGTGGTTTCGGGACATCAAAGAACACCGGGGAGCTGTTTTTT.

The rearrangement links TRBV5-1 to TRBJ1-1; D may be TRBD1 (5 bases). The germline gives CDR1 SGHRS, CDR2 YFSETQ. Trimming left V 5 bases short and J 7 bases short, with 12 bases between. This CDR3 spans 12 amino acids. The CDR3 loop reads CASSNRGGEAFF. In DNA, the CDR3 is TGCGCCAGCAGTAATCGCGGGGGTGAAGCTTTCTTT.

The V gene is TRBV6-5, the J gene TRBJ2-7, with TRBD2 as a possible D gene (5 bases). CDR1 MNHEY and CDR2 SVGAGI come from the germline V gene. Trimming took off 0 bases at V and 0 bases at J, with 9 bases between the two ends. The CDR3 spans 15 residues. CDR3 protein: CASSYSAAGSYEQYF. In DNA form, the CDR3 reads TGTGCCAGCAGTTACTCCGCGGCGGGCTCCTACGAGCAGTACTTC.

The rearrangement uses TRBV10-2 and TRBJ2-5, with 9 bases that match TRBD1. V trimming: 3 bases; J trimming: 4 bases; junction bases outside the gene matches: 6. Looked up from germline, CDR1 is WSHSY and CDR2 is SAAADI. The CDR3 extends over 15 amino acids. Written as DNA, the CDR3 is TGCGCCAGCAGTGATCCGGGACAGGGATCAGAGACCCAGTACTTC. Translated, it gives CASSDPGQGSETQYF.

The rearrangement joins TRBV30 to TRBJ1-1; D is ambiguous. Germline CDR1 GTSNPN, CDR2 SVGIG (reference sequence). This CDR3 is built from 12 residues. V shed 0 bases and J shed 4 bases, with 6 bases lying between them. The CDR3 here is CAWSVLSTEAFF. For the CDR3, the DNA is TGTGCCTGGAGTGTACTTAGCACTGAAGCTTTCTTT. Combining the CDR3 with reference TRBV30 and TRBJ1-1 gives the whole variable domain SQTIHQWPATLVQPVGSPLSLECTVEGTSNPNLYWYRQAAGRGLQLLFYSVGIGQISSEVPQNLSASRPQDRQFILSSKKLLLSDSGFYLCAWSVLSTEAFFGQGTRLTVV.

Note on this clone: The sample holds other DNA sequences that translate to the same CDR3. DNA of the CDR3: TGCGCCAGCAGCTTGGACAGGGGAACTGAAGCTTTCTTT. It yields the protein CASSLDRGTEAFF. This sequence joins TRBV5-1 and TRBJ1-1; TRBD1 agrees at 7 bases. CDR3 length: 13 amino acids. Per germline, CDR1 SGHRS and CDR2 YFSETQ. Trimming removed 0 bases from V and 5 bases from J; junction bases left unmatched: 1.

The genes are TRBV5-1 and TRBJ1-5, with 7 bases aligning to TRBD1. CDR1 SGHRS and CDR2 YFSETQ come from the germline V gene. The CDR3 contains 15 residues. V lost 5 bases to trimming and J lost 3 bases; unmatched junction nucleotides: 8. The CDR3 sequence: CASSPGTDTNQPQHF. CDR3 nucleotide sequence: TGCGCCAGCAGTCCCGGGACAGACACCAATCAGCCCCAGCATTTT.

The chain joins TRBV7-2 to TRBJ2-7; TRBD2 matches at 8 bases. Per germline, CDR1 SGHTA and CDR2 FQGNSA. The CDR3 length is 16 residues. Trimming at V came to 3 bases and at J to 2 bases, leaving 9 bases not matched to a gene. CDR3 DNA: TGTGCCAGCAGCTTCGTAAGCGGGAGAACCGCCTACGAGCAGTACTTC. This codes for CASSFVSGRTAYEQYF.

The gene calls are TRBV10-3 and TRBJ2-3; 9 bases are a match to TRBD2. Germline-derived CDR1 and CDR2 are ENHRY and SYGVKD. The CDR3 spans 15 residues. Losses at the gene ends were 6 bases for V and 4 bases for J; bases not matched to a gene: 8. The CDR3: CAISLQRGESDTQYF. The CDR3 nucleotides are TGTGCCATCAGCCTCCAGCGGGGGGAGTCAGATACGCAGTATTTT.

CDR3 DNA sequence: TGCGCCAGCAGCCAAGCAGGGAACACTGAAGCTTTCTTT. Translation gives CASSQAGNTEAFF. The chain is built from TRBV4-3 and TRBJ1-1, with D hard to call. The CDR3 is 13 residues long. Germline CDR1 reads LGHNA; CDR2 reads YSLEER. V was clipped by 1 base and J by 1 base, with 4 bases between them.